This T cell receptor (beta chain) comes out of a study of blood T cell repertoires in COVID-19. Study-wide context: PBMCs, B-cell-depleted T cells, or T cells provided the cDNA or gDNA that made up the material.

This clone was observed once. This CDR3 region has 13 residues. The V end was cut by 2 bases, the J end by 9 bases, with 11 bases between. The V gene's germline CDR1 is SGHTA and CDR2 FQGNSA. The table came from immunoSEQ multiplex PCR; TCRdb's copy has only in-frame clones and leaves some out. Of approximately 130,000 clones in the sample, more than 75% were seen once. This receptor was identified in a woman in her forties or fifties who had recovered from COVID-19. This chain joins TRBV7-2 and TRBJ2-1, with D unresolved. Material: peripheral blood. The CDR3 sequence is CASSLLGIGEQFF. CDR3 nucleotide sequence: TGTGCCAGCAGCTTACTAGGAATCGGTGAGCAGTTCTTC.